These T cell receptor beta chains were read from a single sample in a study of cytomegalovirus exposure and HLA in healthy donors. Using immunoSEQ multiplex PCR, the repertoire was profiled, and TCRdb retains in-frame clones only, with some absent. This sample has some 130,000 clones, with 79% found just once. Sequenced material: PBMCs. The receptors originated from a middle-aged man in good health and CMV-seropositive. The conserved cysteine and the conserved F or W are not part of the CDR3 here.

j_call,v_call,cdr3_aa
TRBJ1-5,TRBV5-1,ASSWRGDQPQH
TRBJ2-2,TRBV10-2,ASWVSGTNTGELF
TRBJ2-1,TRBV29-1,SVGAGEDNEQF
TRBJ1-1,TRBV12-5,ASGLGGETEAF
TRBJ2-2,TRBV27,ASSPTRFSANTGELF
TRBJ2-1,TRBV15,ATSRGLADEQF
TRBJ1-2,TRBV5-1,ASSLVPPDRGQNYGYT
TRBJ2-7,TRBV4-2,ASSQETGGSNEQY
TRBJ2-7,TRBV20-1,SAEDSPQQY
TRBJ1-2,TRBV28,ASSLWDNGDSRQRNYGYT
TRBJ2-2,TRBV6-4,ASSPGTGYSGELF
TRBJ1-2,TRBV10-3,AISESVFSDGYT
TRBJ2-1,TRBV7-6,ASSPRTGASYNEQF
TRBJ1-2,TRBV5-1,ASSTSPGEGYGYT
TRBJ1-5,TRBV10-3,AISESGGNQPQH
TRBJ2-6,TRBV7-9,ASSRTGSGANVLT
TRBJ1-2,TRBV15,ATSSVFSHRDSAANYGYT
TRBJ1-1,TRBV11-3,ASSLRGGEAF
TRBJ1-5,TRBV19,ASSPPGTVNQPQH
TRBJ2-1,TRBV15,ATSRGDYNEQF
TRBJ2-3,TRBV5-1,ASRDYSTDTQY
TRBJ2-1,TRBV5-8,ASSSRASGYNEQF
TRBJ2-7,TRBV6-5,ASSPRRSYEQY
TRBJ1-4,TRBV6-5,ASMAQEDEKLF
TRBJ1-3,TRBV9,ASSSFGQLSGNTIY
TRBJ1-2,TRBV11-2,ASSLASGVRNYGYT
TRBJ1-1,TRBV27,ASSFQPRTGNTEAF
TRBJ1-1,TRBV7-9,ASSFLGDRGRTEAF
TRBJ2-5,TRBV15,ATSRDQAGGFVETQY
TRBJ2-3,TRBV9,ASSFGLAGGSSTDTQY
TRBJ2-1,TRBV5-1,ASSPPKTGRNEQF
TRBJ2-5,TRBV7-8,ASSFGPSTGAQETQY
TRBJ1-5,TRBV6-1,ASSELNQPQH
TRBJ1-3,TRBV7-9,ASSLAFGVGNTIY
TRBJ2-2,TRBV19,ASRWGEGTGELF
TRBJ2-3,TRBV7-6,ASSWTGLATDTQY
TRBJ2-3,TRBV5-1,ASSSGTSGRVLPTDTQY
TRBJ1-2,TRBV28,ASIRTVSGYGYT
TRBJ1-5,TRBV6-1,ASSEFSLGNQPQH
TRBJ1-3,TRBV5-1,ASSEQGYSGNTIY
TRBJ2-2,TRBV27,ASREVVTMSNTGELF
TRBJ1-2,TRBV9,ASSAQGSSLGGYT
TRBJ2-7,TRBV7-9,ASSQQGPDEQY
TRBJ1-1,TRBV7-6,ASSFGRSTEAF
TRBJ1-1,TRBV6-1,ASRDRLNTEAF
TRBJ2-7,TRBV7-2,ASSLMPASPSYEQY
TRBJ2-6,TRBV7-9,ASSHRTAGANVLT
TRBJ1-2,TRBV5-4,ASSPAGVDGYT
TRBJ2-1,TRBV4-1,ASRRPGAGYNEQF
TRBJ1-1,TRBV6-5,ASRTWDTEAF
TRBJ1-2,TRBV6-5,ASSRSGNYNYGYT
TRBJ2-3,TRBV6-4,ASSDPRSPDTQY
TRBJ2-5,TRBV5-4,ASSPDTGRETQY
TRBJ2-3,TRBV19,ASSNWDRPDTQY
TRBJ2-1,TRBV14,ASSPTRRLGRNNEQF